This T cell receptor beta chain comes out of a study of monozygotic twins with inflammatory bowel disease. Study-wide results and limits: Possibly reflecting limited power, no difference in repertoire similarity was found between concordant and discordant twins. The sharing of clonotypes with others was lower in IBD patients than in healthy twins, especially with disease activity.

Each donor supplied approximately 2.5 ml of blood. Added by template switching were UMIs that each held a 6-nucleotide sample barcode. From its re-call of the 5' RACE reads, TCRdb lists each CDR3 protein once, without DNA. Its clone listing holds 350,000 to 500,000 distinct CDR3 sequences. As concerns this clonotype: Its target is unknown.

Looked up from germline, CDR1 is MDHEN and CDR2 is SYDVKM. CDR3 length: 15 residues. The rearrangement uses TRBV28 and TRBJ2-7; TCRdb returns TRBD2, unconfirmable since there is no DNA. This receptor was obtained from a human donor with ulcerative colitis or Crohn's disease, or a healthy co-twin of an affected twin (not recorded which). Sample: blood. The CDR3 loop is CASSPSVVQGYEQYF.